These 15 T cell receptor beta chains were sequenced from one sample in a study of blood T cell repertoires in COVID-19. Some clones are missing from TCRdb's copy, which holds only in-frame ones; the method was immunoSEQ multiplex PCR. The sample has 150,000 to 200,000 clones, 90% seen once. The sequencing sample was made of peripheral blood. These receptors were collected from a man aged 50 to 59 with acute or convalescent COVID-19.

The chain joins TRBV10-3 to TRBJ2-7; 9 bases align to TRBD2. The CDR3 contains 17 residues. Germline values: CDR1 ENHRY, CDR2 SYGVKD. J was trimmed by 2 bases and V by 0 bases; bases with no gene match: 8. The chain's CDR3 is CAISESGLAGSPYEQYF. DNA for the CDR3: TGTGCCATCAGTGAGTCCGGTCTAGCGGGAAGTCCCTACGAGCAGTACTTC.

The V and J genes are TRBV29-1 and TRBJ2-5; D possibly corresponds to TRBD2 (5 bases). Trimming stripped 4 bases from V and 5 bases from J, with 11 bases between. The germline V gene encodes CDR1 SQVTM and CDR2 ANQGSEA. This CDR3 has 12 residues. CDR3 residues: CSVAEGVETQYF. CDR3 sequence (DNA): TGCAGCGTTGCCGAGGGAGTCGAGACCCAGTACTTC.

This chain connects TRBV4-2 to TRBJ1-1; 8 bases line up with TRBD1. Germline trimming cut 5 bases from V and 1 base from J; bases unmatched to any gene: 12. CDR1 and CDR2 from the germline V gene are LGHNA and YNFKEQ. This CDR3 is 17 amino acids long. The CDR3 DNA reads TGTGCCAGCAGCGATAAGGGCAGGGGGCACCCGAACACTGAAGCTTTCTTT. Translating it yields CASSDKGRGHPNTEAFF.

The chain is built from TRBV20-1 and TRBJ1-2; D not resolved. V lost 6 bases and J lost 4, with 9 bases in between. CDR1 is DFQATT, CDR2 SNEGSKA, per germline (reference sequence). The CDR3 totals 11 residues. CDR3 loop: CSATDSYGYTF. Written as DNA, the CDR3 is TGCAGTGCCACGGACTCCTATGGCTACACCTTC.

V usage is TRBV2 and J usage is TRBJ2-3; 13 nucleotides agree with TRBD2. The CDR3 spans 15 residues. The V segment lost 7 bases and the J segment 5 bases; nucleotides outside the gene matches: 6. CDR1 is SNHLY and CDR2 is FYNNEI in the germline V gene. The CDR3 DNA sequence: TGTGCCAGCACCGGGACTAGCGGGATGGTAGATACGCAGTATTTT. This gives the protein CASTGTSGMVDTQYF. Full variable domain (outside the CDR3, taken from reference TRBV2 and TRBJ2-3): EPEVTQTPSHQVTQMGQEVILRCVPISNHLYFYWYRQILGQKVEFLVSFYNNEISEKSEIFDDQFSVERPDGSNFTLKIRSTKLEDSAMYFCASTGTSGMVDTQYFGPGTRLTVL.

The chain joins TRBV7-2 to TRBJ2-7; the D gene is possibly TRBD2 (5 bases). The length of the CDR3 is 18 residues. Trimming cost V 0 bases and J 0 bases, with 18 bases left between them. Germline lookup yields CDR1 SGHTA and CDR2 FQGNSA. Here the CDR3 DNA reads TGTGCCAGCAGCTTAGCGGTCTATGGCGGGTATAACTCCTACGAGCAGTACTTC. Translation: CASSLAVYGGYNSYEQYF.

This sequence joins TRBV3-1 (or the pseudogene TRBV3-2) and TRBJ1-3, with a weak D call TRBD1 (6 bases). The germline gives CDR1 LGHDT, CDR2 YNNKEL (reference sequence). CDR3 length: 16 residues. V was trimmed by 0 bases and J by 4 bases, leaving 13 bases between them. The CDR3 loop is CASSQEGRTEGNTIYF. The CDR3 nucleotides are TGTGCCAGCAGCCAAGAGGGCAGGACAGAAGGAAACACCATATATTTT.

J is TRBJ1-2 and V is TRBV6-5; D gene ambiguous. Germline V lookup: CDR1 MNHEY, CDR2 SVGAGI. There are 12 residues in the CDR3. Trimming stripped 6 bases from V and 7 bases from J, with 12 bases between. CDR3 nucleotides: TGTGCCAGCAGAGCCTCTCAATCTGGCTACACCTTC. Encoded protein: CASRASQSGYTF.

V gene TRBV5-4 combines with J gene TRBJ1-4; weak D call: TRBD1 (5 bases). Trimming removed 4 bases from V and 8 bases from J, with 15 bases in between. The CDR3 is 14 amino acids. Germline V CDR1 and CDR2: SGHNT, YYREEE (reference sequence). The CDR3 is CASSPGGTKEKLFF. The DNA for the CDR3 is TGTGCCAGCAGCCCGGGAGGGACGAAGGAAAAACTGTTTTTT.

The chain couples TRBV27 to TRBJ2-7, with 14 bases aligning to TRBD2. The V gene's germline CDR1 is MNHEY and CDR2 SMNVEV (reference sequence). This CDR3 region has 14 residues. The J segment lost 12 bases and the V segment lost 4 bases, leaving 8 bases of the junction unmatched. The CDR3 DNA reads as TGTGCCAGCAGTTCGGGACTAGCGGGAGTTTTGGTGTACTTC. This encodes CASSSGLAGVLVYF.

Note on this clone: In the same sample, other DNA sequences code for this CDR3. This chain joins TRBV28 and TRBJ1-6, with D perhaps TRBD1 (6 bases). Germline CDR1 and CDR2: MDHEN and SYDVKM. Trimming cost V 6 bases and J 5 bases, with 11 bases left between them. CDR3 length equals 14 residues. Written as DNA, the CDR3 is TGTGCCAGCAGCCCCGGGACAAATAATTCACCCCTCCACTTT. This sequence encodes CASSPGTNNSPLHF.

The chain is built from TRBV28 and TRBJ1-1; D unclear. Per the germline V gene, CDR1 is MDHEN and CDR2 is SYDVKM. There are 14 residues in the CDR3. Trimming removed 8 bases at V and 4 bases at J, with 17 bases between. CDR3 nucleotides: TGTGCCAGCTGTTGGGTCGAACAGTGCACTGAAGCTTTCTTT. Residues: CASCWVEQCTEAFF.

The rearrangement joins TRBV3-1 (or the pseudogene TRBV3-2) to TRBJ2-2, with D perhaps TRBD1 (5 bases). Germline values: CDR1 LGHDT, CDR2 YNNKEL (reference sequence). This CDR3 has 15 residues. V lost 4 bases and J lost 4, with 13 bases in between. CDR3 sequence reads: CASSLSDRSTGELFF. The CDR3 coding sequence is TGTGCCAGCAGCCTTTCAGACAGATCCACCGGGGAGCTGTTTTTT.

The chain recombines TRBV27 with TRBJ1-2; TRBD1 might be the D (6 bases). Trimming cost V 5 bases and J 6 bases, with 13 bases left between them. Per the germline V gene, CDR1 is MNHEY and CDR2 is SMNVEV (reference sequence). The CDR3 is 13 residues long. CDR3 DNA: TGTGCCAGCAGTAAAACAGGGTTTGATGGCTACACCTTC. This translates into CASSKTGFDGYTF.

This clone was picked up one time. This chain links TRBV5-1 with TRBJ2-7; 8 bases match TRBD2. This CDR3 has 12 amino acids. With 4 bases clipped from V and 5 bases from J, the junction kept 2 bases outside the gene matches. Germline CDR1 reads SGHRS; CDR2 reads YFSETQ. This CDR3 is CASSLGGDEQYF. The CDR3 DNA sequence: TGCGCCAGCAGCCTCGGGGGGGACGAGCAGTACTTC.